This T cell receptor (beta chain) came from a study of cytomegalovirus exposure and HLA in healthy donors. Study observations and caveats: A missense DCLRE1C variant was associated with V- and J-gene trimming of TCR beta chains in a later analysis, and an independent cohort replicated the association.

The J segment lost 7 bases and the V segment lost 3 bases, leaving 3 bases of the junction unmatched. This CDR3 spans 15 amino acids. The V gene's germline CDR1 is PRHDT and CDR2 FYEKMQ (reference sequence). Likely unrecorded immune exposures existed in these nominally healthy donors. A note on this clone: Its antigen is as yet unknown.

Primers: 60 Vbeta forward and 13 Jbeta reverse. The table came from immunoSEQ multiplex PCR; TCRdb's copy has only in-frame clones and leaves some out. In the table there are around 130,000 clones, 82% of which are singletons. The gene calls are TRBV13 and TRBJ2-2, with 12 bases identical to TRBD2. The clonotype comes from a boy between 10 and 17 years old in good health and CMV-seronegative. The sample comprised PBMCs. The CDR3 DNA follows: TGTGCCAGCAGCTTGACTAGCGGGGGTCTCGGGGAGCTGTTTTTT. This encodes CASSLTSGGLGELFF.